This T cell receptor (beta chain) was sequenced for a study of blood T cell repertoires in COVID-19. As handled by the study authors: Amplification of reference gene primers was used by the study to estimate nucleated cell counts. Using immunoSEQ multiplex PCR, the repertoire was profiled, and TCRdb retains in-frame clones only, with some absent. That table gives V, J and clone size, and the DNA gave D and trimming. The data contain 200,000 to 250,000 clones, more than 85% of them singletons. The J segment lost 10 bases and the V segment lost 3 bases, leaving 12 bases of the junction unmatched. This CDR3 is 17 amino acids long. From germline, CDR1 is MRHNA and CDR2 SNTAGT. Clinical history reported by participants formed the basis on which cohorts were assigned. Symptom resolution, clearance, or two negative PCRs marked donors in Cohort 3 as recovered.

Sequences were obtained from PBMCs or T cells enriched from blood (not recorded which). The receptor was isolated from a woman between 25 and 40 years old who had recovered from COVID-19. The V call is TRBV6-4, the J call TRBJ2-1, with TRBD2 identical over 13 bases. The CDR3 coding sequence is TGTGCCAGCAGTGATTCCGGACTAGCGGGAGCTGGGGGGGAGCAGTTCTTC. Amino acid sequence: CASSDSGLAGAGGEQFF.